Listed below are T cell receptor beta chains from one sample, sequenced in a study of T-cell reconstitution after alpha-beta-depleted transplantation in children. A single record per CDR3 protein comes from TCRdb applying MiXCR to the PCR reads. Among roughly 200,000 distinct CDR3 sequences listed, about 14% were seen once. Here the sequenced sample was PBMCs from the stem cell graft donor, taken from the stem cell graft. The receptors here all came from a human donor who donated a stem cell graft to a child with acute lymphoblastic leukemia. CDR3s include the opening cysteine and the closing phenylalanine or tryptophan. Each record gives: D gene, clone size, CDR3 length, J gene, V gene, CDR3 protein, CDR3 DNA. A D gene is named only where the DNA matches it firmly. Not every row has a clone size; where given, it reads once, few, many or a size class.

>TRBD1|many|13|TRBJ1-1|TRBV4-2
CASMGQRNTEAFF
TGTGCCAGCATGGGACAGAGAAACACTGAAGCTTTCTTT
>.|many|13|TRBJ2-3|TRBV13
CASSSRPGDTQYF
TGTGCCAGCAGCTCGAGACCCGGGGATACGCAGTATTTT
>.|many|11|TRBJ2-5|TRBV20-1
CSASPQETQYF
TGCAGTGCTAGCCCCCAAGAGACCCAGTACTTC
>.|many|16|TRBJ1-5|TRBV12-3/TRBV12-4
CASSLSGGSSNQPQHF
TGTGCCAGCAGTTTAAGCGGAGGTAGTAGCAATCAGCCCCAGCATTTT
>TRBD1|many|14|TRBJ2-7|TRBV18
CASSPGTDRYEQYF
TGTGCCAGCTCACCAGGGACAGACAGGTACGAGCAGTACTTC
>TRBD2|many|15|TRBJ2-3|TRBV12-3/TRBV12-4
CASGLTSGNTDTQYF
TGTGCCAGCGGACTCACTAGCGGTAACACAGATACGCAGTATTTT
>TRBD2|.|15|TRBJ2-3|TRBV3-1
CASSHVGRSTDTQYF
TGTGCCAGCAGCCATGTCGGGAGGAGCACAGATACGCAGTATTTT
>.|.|13|TRBJ2-5|TRBV6-1
CASSPYPPETQYF
TGTGCCAGCAGCCCATATCCACCGGAGACCCAGTACTTC
>.|many|11|TRBJ1-1|TRBV29-1
CSYGVDTEAFF
TGCAGCTATGGGGTGGACACTGAAGCTTTCTTT
>.|many|13|TRBJ1-2|TRBV27
CASSLTRDRGYTF
TGTGCCAGCAGTTTAACCAGGGACCGCGGCTACACCTTC
>.|.|13|TRBJ1-1|TRBV6-4
CASSAGRETEAFF
TGTGCCAGCAGTGCCGGCAGGGAAACTGAAGCTTTCTTT
>.|many|10|TRBJ1-1|TRBV29-1
CSVEGGEAFF
TGCAGCGTTGAAGGGGGAGAAGCTTTCTTT
>.|many|14|TRBJ2-7|TRBV27
CASSFTRSSYEQYF
TGTGCCAGCAGTTTTACCCGCAGCTCCTACGAGCAGTACTTC
>TRBD2|many|14|TRBJ2-1|TRBV20-1
CSALRLAGNNEQFF
TGCAGTGCCCTCCGACTAGCGGGGAACAATGAGCAGTTCTTC
>.|few|13|TRBJ2-7|TRBV4-1
CASSPNAAYEQYF
TGCGCCAGCAGCCCAAACGCCGCCTACGAGCAGTACTTC
>.|few|16|TRBJ2-5|TRBV7-9
CASSLLVGGYQETQYF
TGTGCCAGCAGCTTATTGGTTGGGGGGTACCAAGAGACCCAGTACTTC
>.|.|15|TRBJ2-5|TRBV7-2
CASSLDPSSKETQYF
TGTGCCAGCAGCTTAGATCCTAGTTCAAAAGAGACCCAGTACTTC
>TRBD2|many|16|TRBJ2-3|TRBV5-1
CASSTRTSGSTDTQYF
TGCGCCAGCAGCACAAGGACTAGCGGGAGCACAGATACGCAGTATTTT
>.|many|14|TRBJ2-2|TRBV5-1
CASSAGLNTGELFF
TGCGCCAGCAGCGCGGGCCTCAACACCGGGGAGCTGTTTTTT
>TRBD1|few|19|TRBJ2-7|TRBV25-1
CASSEAPQDRGDPSYEQYF
TGTGCCAGCAGTGAAGCCCCTCAGGACAGGGGCGACCCCTCCTACGAGCAGTACTTC
>TRBD1|many|13|TRBJ2-7|TRBV12-3/TRBV12-4
CASSPTGVNEQYF
TGTGCCAGCAGCCCGACAGGGGTCAACGAGCAGTACTTC
>TRBD1|many|15|TRBJ2-5|TRBV5-1
CASSPLGQGRETQYF
TGCGCCAGCAGCCCGCTGGGACAGGGGAGAGAGACCCAGTACTTC
>.|many|15|TRBJ1-3|TRBV3-1
CASSPIGGSGNTIYF
TGTGCCAGCAGCCCAATTGGCGGCTCTGGAAACACCATATATTTT
>.|few|13|TRBJ2-2|TRBV29-1
CSVETSRSGELFF
TGCAGCGTTGAAACTAGTAGGTCCGGGGAGCTGTTTTTT
>.|.|12|TRBJ1-1|TRBV28
CASSLQMKEAFF
TGTGCCAGCAGTCTCCAGATGAAGGAAGCTTTCTTT
>.|.|14|TRBJ2-7|TRBV20-1
CSARSRTPSYEQYF
TGCAGTGCTAGATCACGTACCCCCTCCTACGAGCAGTACTTC
>TRBD2|few|15|TRBJ2-1|TRBV29-1
CSVSSGTPSYNEQFF
TGCAGCGTATCTAGCGGGACCCCCTCCTACAATGAGCAGTTCTTC
>.|few|14|TRBJ1-2|TRBV15
CATSREREGNGYTF
TGTGCCACCAGCAGAGAACGGGAGGGAAATGGCTACACCTTC
>TRBD1|.|14|TRBJ2-3|TRBV12-3/TRBV12-4
CASTPGQGTDTQYF
TGTGCCAGCACCCCGGGACAGGGCACAGATACGCAGTATTTT
>TRBD2|many|16|TRBJ2-1|TRBV7-2
CASSWPKAGGHNEQFF
TGTGCCAGCAGCTGGCCTAAAGCGGGAGGGCACAATGAGCAGTTCTTC
>.|many|13|TRBJ2-1|TRBV7-9
CASSPRGYNEQFF
TGTGCCAGCAGCCCCCGTGGCTACAATGAGCAGTTCTTC
>TRBD2|many|17|TRBJ2-1|TRBV6-5
CASSPRTSGRYDNEQFF
TGTGCCAGCAGTCCAAGGACTAGCGGGAGGTACGACAATGAGCAGTTCTTC
>.|many|16|TRBJ2-7|TRBV3-1
CASSQELAGGSYEQYF
TGTGCCAGCAGCCAAGAATTGGCGGGCGGCTCCTACGAGCAGTACTTC
>.|many|15|TRBJ2-2|TRBV6-5
CASSYRESNTGELFF
TGTGCCAGCAGTTACCGGGAGTCGAACACCGGGGAGCTGTTTTTT
>.|.|13|TRBJ2-1|TRBV5-1
CASSLSLHNVQFF
TGCGCCAGCAGCTTGTCACTGCACAATGTGCAGTTCTTC
>.|many|15|TRBJ1-6|TRBV10-2
CASSEWGTVNSPLHF
TGCGCCAGCAGTGAGTGGGGGACGGTGAATTCACCCCTCCACTTT
>.|.|17|TRBJ2-1|TRBV7-9
CASSPLASAGSYNEQFF
TGTGCCAGCAGCCCCCTGGCGAGTGCGGGATCCTACAATGAGCAGTTCTTC
>TRBD1|many|13|TRBJ2-5|TRBV7-8
CASSRTGGETQYF
TGTGCCAGCAGCAGGACAGGGGGAGAGACCCAGTACTTC
>.|many|16|TRBJ2-1|TRBV12-3/TRBV12-4
CASSATPPWGGNEQFF
TGTGCCAGCAGTGCCACCCCTCCTTGGGGCGGGAATGAGCAGTTCTTC
>.|many|13|TRBJ2-7|TRBV5-1
CASSLTQTYEQYF
TGCGCCAGCAGCCTAACGCAAACCTACGAGCAGTACTTC